This TCR beta chain originates from a study of CD8+ T cells in alopecia areata. For the study at large: Dosing spanned 6 to 18 months on tofacitinib, then 6 months off drug.

RNA was extracted and reverse transcribed into cDNA as the sequencing template. The repertoire was sequenced with immunoSEQ multiplex PCR; TCRdb's copy has only in-frame clones and lacks some. Here the sample spans some 180,000 clones, roughly 59% being singletons. Sampling of alopecia areata patients yielded lesional scalp punch biopsies as well as peripheral blood. Cell sorting was applied to PBMCs, and CD4+ and CD8+ T cells were collected. The CDR3 consists of 11 residues. Trimming cost V 4 bases and J 4 bases, with 7 bases left between them. Per germline, CDR1 SQVTM and CDR2 ANQGSEA. This TCR derives from a human donor with alopecia areata. V is TRBV29-1 and J is TRBJ1-2, with no clear D. The source was CD4+ T cells sorted from blood, collected at week 0. In nucleotides, the CDR3 is TGCAGCGTTGGGTTCCTCTATGGCTACACCTTC. Protein product: CSVGFLYGYTF.